The 2 T cell receptor beta chains listed next were all sequenced from one sample in a study of blood T cell repertoires in COVID-19. Assay used: immunoSEQ multiplex PCR; TCRdb lists only in-frame clones, some missing. The sample lists 350,000 to 450,000 clones, roughly 89% seen once, with 1.7% in the top ten. The material sequenced was PBMCs or T cells enriched from blood (not recorded which). The receptors here all came from a woman aged 25 to 45 who had recovered from COVID-19.

The genes are TRBV19 and TRBJ1-5; TRBD1 agrees at 9 bases. The ends lost 5 bases at V and 7 bases at J; junction bases unmatched: 3. This CDR3 is built from 13 residues. Per germline, CDR1 LNHDA and CDR2 SQIVND (reference sequence). The chain's CDR3 is CASSHRGQQPQHF. CDR3 DNA: TGTGCCAGTAGTCACAGGGGGCAACAGCCCCAGCATTTT.

The chain uses TRBV18 and TRBJ1-2; 9 positions agree with TRBD1. Germline-derived CDR1 and CDR2 are KGHSH and LQKENI. V was clipped by 1 base and J by 8 bases; unmatched bases: 2. The CDR3 covers 13 residues. The CDR3, as DNA: TGTGCCAGCTCACCACGGGACAGGGAAGGCTACACCTTC. This sequence encodes CASSPRDREGYTF.